These 30 T cell receptor beta chains were all obtained from the same sample, sequenced in a study of long-term antiretroviral therapy in people with HIV. Version v3.0 of the immunoSEQ assay was performed at survey level. Data came from immunoSEQ multiplex PCR; TCRdb stores just in-frame clones and leaves some out. This table has tens of thousands of clones, more than 75% appearing once. The sequences come from unsorted PBMCs, collected 1.9 years after starting antiretroviral therapy. Receptors were obtained from a man younger than 35 with HIV.

This clone was picked up a small number of times. J is TRBJ1-6 and V is TRBV5-1, with D possibly TRBD1 on 5 matching bases. Looked up from germline, CDR1 is SGHRS and CDR2 is YFSETQ. V dropped 2 bases and J dropped 7 bases, with 13 bases sitting between them. The CDR3 runs 15 residues. CDR3 sequence (DNA): TGCGCCAGCAGCTTAGGGACGAGGCCCAATTCACCCCTCCACTTT. Protein product: CASSLGTRPNSPLHF. Based on the CDR3 plus reference TRBV5-1 and TRBJ1-6, the full variable domain is KAGVTQTPRYLIKTRGQQVTLSCSPISGHRSVSWYQQTPGQGLQFLFEYFSETQRNKGNFPGRFSGRQFSNSRSEMNVSTLELGDSALYLCASSLGTRPNSPLHFGNGTRLTVT.

Written as DNA, the CDR3 is TGTGCCAGCAGAAGGGACTCCTATAATTCACCCCTCCACTTT. Protein sequence: CASRRDSYNSPLHF. V is TRBV6-5 and J is TRBJ1-6; D remains ambiguous. The CDR3 totals 14 residues. Looked up from germline, CDR1 is MNHEY and CDR2 is SVGAGI. Trimming stripped 6 bases from V and 0 bases from J, with 6 bases between.

In DNA form, the CDR3 reads TGTGCCAGCAGGGAATACTATGACAGGAACACTGAAGCTTTCTTT. Amino acids: CASREYYDRNTEAFF. V and J are TRBV6-1 and TRBJ1-1; a weak D match, TRBD1 (5 bases). This CDR3 contains 15 residues. V was cut by 6 bases and J by 1 base, with 15 bases left in between. Germline V gene data show CDR1 as MNHNS and CDR2 as SASEGT.

The chain employs TRBV7-2 and TRBJ1-5; TRBD1 matches at 8 bases. Trimming removed 1 base from V and 2 bases from J; junction bases left unmatched: 4. Germline values: CDR1 SGHTA, CDR2 FQGNSA. This CDR3 is 16 amino acids long. The CDR3 is CASSLVAGGGNQPQHF. The CDR3 DNA is TGTGCCAGCAGCTTAGTAGCAGGGGGCGGCAATCAGCCCCAGCATTTT.

This clone appeared a single time. The rearrangement joins TRBV30 to TRBJ1-1; D is unresolved. Germline V gives CDR1 GTSNPN, CDR2 SVGIG (reference sequence). V lost 2 bases and J lost 1, with 5 bases in between. The length of the CDR3 is 12 residues. The CDR3 DNA reads as TGTGCCTGGAGTAAGAGGAACACTGAAGCTTTCTTT. It encodes CAWSKRNTEAFF.

The rearrangement joins TRBV5-1 to TRBJ1-1, with D possibly TRBD1 on 6 matching bases. CDR3 size: 16 residues. V was trimmed by 1 base and J by 5 bases, leaving 18 bases between them. Germline CDR1 and CDR2: SGHRS and YFSETQ. The CDR3 DNA reads TGCGCCAGCAGCTTGTCCCCCGGAGGAGGGGGAACTGAAGCTTTCTTT. The encoded protein is CASSLSPGGGGTEAFF.

The chain carries TRBV18 and TRBJ1-6, with unresolved D. Germline V gene data show CDR1 as KGHSH and CDR2 as LQKENI. Trimming took 3 bases from V and 5 from J, leaving 11 bases between them. The CDR3 has 15 amino acids. The CDR3 protein is CASSPAATDNSPLHF. DNA for the CDR3: TGTGCCAGCTCACCGGCAGCTACCGATAATTCACCCCTCCACTTT. The full variable domain, with the rest looked up from reference TRBV18 and TRBJ1-6, is NAGVMQNPRHLVRRRGQEARLRCSPMKGHSHVYWYRQLPEEGLKFMVYLQKENIIDESGMPKERFSAEFPKEGPSILRIQQVVRGDSAAYFCASSPAATDNSPLHFGNGTRLTVT.

The rearrangement uses TRBV5-5 and TRBJ2-7, with 11 positions matching TRBD1. Germline CDR1 is SGHKS and CDR2 is YYEKEE (reference sequence). The CDR3 totals 15 residues. With 4 bases clipped from V and 2 bases from J, the junction kept 5 bases outside the gene matches. The CDR3 here is CASSTGTGGTYEQYF. CDR3 nucleotides: TGTGCCAGCAGCACTGGGACAGGGGGAACCTACGAGCAGTACTTC.

This clone was detected only once. A junction boundary mismatches the germline segment, possibly from a read error. This rearrangement joins TRBV28 to TRBJ1-2; D gene unclear. The germline V gene encodes CDR1 MDHEN and CDR2 SYDVKM. CDR3 length equals 12 residues. Here the CDR3 reads CASILKMGEINF. As DNA, the CDR3 is TGTGCCAGCATCCTAAAAATGGGCGAGATCAACTTC.

This clone has a handful of counts. J is TRBJ1-6 and V is TRBV19; 10 bases line up with TRBD1. Germline V gene sequence: CDR1 LNHDA, CDR2 SQIVND (reference sequence). The CDR3 runs 16 residues. J was trimmed by 6 bases and V by 6 bases; bases with no gene match: 8. The CDR3 sequence is CASRSWGQGPNSPLHF. Written as DNA, the CDR3 is TGTGCCAGTAGGAGCTGGGGACAGGGGCCTAATTCACCCCTCCACTTT.

The chain recombines TRBV7-8 with TRBJ1-4; D is unresolved. V lost 5 bases and J 8 bases, leaving 18 bases between the germline ends. The germline CDR1 and CDR2 sequences are SGHVS and FQNEAQ. This CDR3 contains 15 residues. The CDR3 sequence: CASSRREGMEEKLFF. The CDR3 DNA reads TGTGCCAGCAGCCGACGGGAGGGTATGGAGGAAAAACTGTTTTTT.

This chain links TRBV4-2 with TRBJ1-3; D call uncertain. The CDR3 is 15 residues long. V was clipped by 1 base and J by 4 bases, with 11 bases between them. In germline, CDR1 is LGHNA, CDR2 YNFKEQ. The CDR3 bases are TGTGCCAGCAGCCAAGTGTCTTACGGAGGAAACACCATATATTTT. It is translated as CASSQVSYGGNTIYF.

J is TRBJ2-1 and V is TRBV5-4; D is ambiguous. Germline lookup yields CDR1 SGHNT and CDR2 YYREEE (reference sequence). Trimming stripped 6 bases from V and 8 bases from J, with 15 bases between. This CDR3 spans 13 amino acids. The CDR3 region has the DNA TGTGCCAGCACCAAAACCACCAGCGATGAGCAGTTCTTC. Its translation: CASTKTTSDEQFF.

The V call is TRBV18, the J call TRBJ1-4; no clear D gene. The CDR3 consists of 18 residues. The germline gives CDR1 KGHSH, CDR2 LQKENI. The V end was cut by 2 bases, the J end by 5 bases, with 21 bases between. The CDR3 here is CASSPTGPAGGSNEKLFF. CDR3 nucleotide sequence: TGTGCCAGCTCACCAACCGGGCCAGCCGGAGGTTCGAATGAAAAACTGTTTTTT.

The sample holds a few counts of this clone. This chain uses TRBV2 with TRBJ1-4; D ambiguous. This CDR3 contains 13 residues. Trimming took 4 bases from V and 7 from J, leaving 10 bases between them. In germline, CDR1 is SNHLY, CDR2 FYNNEI. CDR3 DNA: TGTGCCAGCAGTGCCGGAGATGGTGAAAAACTGTTTTTT. It translates to CASSAGDGEKLFF. The full variable domain, completed using reference TRBV2 and TRBJ1-4, is EPEVTQTPSHQVTQMGQEVILRCVPISNHLYFYWYRQILGQKVEFLVSFYNNEISEKSEIFDDQFSVERPDGSNFTLKIRSTKLEDSAMYFCASSAGDGEKLFFGSGTQLSVL.

The chain has TRBV6-5 and TRBJ1-2; no definite D call. This CDR3 has 12 residues. CDR1 is MNHEY and CDR2 is SVGAGI in the germline V gene. V was cut by 4 bases and J by 8 bases, with 11 bases left in between. CDR3 sequence reads: CASSSPTKGYTF. The CDR3 nucleotides read TGTGCCAGCAGTTCACCGACGAAGGGCTACACCTTC.

The genes are TRBV28 and TRBJ1-2, with a possible D match to TRBD1 (5 bases). CDR1 is MDHEN and CDR2 is SYDVKM in the germline V gene. The CDR3 has 17 residues. V was shortened by 3 bases and J by 7 bases, with 24 bases between the two germline ends. CDR3 sequence: CASSLPWDLLASRGYTF. Written as DNA, the CDR3 is TGTGCCAGCAGTTTGCCCTGGGACCTCCTCGCGTCGCGTGGCTACACCTTC.

The chain uses TRBV6-1 and TRBJ1-3, with D unclear. V lost 7 bases and J lost 8, with 15 bases in between. CDR3 length equals 13 residues. Germline loops: CDR1 MNHNS, CDR2 SASEGT. The CDR3 loop is CASIGTAGYTIYF. In DNA, the CDR3 is TGTGCCAGCATCGGAACAGCCGGATACACCATATATTTT.

The chain couples TRBV6-1 to TRBJ2-7; the D gene could be TRBD1 or TRBD2 (6 bases each). The CDR3 contains 13 residues. The germline V and J ends were trimmed by 8 bases and 4 bases, with 15 bases remaining between them. Per germline, CDR1 MNHNS and CDR2 SASEGT. In DNA form, the CDR3 reads TGTGCCAGCTCGACCGGGGGCGGTTACGAGCAGTACTTC. Translating gives CASSTGGGYEQYF.

The chain carries TRBV28 and TRBJ1-2; D gene uncertain. The CDR3 length is 14 residues. In germline, CDR1 is MDHEN, CDR2 SYDVKM. V was cut by 10 bases and J by 3 bases, with 18 bases left in between. CDR3: CATALYPRDYGYTF. CDR3 in DNA: TGTGCCACCGCCCTCTACCCTAGGGACTATGGCTACACCTTC.

The rearrangement joins TRBV25-1 to TRBJ2-1; D is perhaps TRBD1 (5 bases). CDR3 length: 16 amino acids. V was trimmed by 4 bases and J by 5 bases, leaving 18 bases between them. CDR1 and CDR2 from the germline V gene are MGHDK and SYGVNS. CDR3 in amino acids: CASSVGDSFLDNEQFF. CDR3 nucleotide sequence: TGTGCCAGCAGTGTGGGCGACAGTTTCCTGGACAATGAGCAGTTCTTC.

This sequence joins TRBV6-6 and TRBJ2-7, with no clear D. Trimming took 6 bases from V and 6 from J, leaving 18 bases between them. The CDR3 consists of 14 residues. Germline V lookup: CDR1 MNHNY, CDR2 SVGAGI (reference sequence). The CDR3 is CASRDAKGLGEQYV. The CDR3 DNA reads as TGTGCCAGCAGGGACGCCAAGGGTTTGGGCGAGCAGTACGTC.

The rearrangement uses TRBV11-3 and TRBJ1-4, with a possible D match to TRBD1 (6 bases). The V gene lost 5 bases and the J gene lost 4 bases, with 20 bases spanning the gap. CDR3 length: 17 residues. Germline V lookup: CDR1 SGHNT, CDR2 YENEEA. The CDR3 region is CASSSRQARCGNEKLFF. CDR3 DNA sequence: TGTGCCAGCAGCAGCAGACAGGCCCGCTGTGGTAATGAAAAACTGTTTTTT.

The genes are TRBV5-1 and TRBJ2-3; 16 bases align to TRBD2. Germline V gene sequence: CDR1 SGHRS, CDR2 YFSETQ. The CDR3 is 18 amino acids. The V and J ends lost 3 bases and 5 bases, in that order; junction bases with no gene match: 9. The CDR3 region is CASSSPGLAGGPQDTQYF. CDR3 in DNA: TGCGCCAGCAGCTCGCCGGGACTAGCGGGGGGGCCACAAGATACGCAGTATTTT.

The chain combines TRBV2 with TRBJ1-1; 7 bases match TRBD1. The CDR3 runs to 15 residues. After removal of 2 bases from V and 0 bases from J, the junction contained 3 bases not matched to a gene. Germline loops: CDR1 SNHLY, CDR2 FYNNEI. CDR3 protein: CASSEYGQVNTEAFF. The CDR3 bases are TGTGCCAGCAGTGAATACGGACAGGTGAACACTGAAGCTTTCTTT.

The gene calls are TRBV28 and TRBJ2-1; D possibly corresponds to TRBD1 (5 bases). Germline assignment: CDR1 MDHEN and CDR2 SYDVKM. Trimming removed 6 bases at V and 2 bases at J, with 8 bases between. The CDR3 has 13 residues. The CDR3, as DNA: TGTGCCAGCAGGAAAGGGGCCTACAATGAGCAGTTCTTC. Protein product: CASRKGAYNEQFF.

This chain uses TRBV7-2 with TRBJ1-1; D is undetermined. The ends were cut back, 1 base at V and 12 bases at J, with 3 bases in the middle. This CDR3 spans 9 amino acids. From germline, CDR1 is SGHTA and CDR2 FQGNSA. The CDR3 protein is CASSLGPFF. CDR3 bases: TGTGCCAGCAGCTTAGGCCCTTTCTTT.

This clone appeared a few times. The V and J genes are TRBV5-6 and TRBJ1-2, with 8 nucleotides matching TRBD1. V was pared by 0 bases and J by 3 bases, with 7 bases of the junction left unmatched. Per the germline V gene, CDR1 is SGHDT and CDR2 is YYEEEE. The CDR3 consists of 16 residues. CDR3 sequence (DNA): TGTGCCAGCAGCTTGGATTCGACAGGGGATTACTATGGCTACACCTTC. Translation gives CASSLDSTGDYYGYTF.

The chain has TRBV27 and TRBJ1-1, with no clear D. The germline CDR1 and CDR2 sequences are MNHEY and SMNVEV (reference sequence). V was shortened by 8 bases and J by 5 bases, with 15 bases between the two germline ends. The CDR3 covers 13 residues. CDR3 residues: CASQRQEGTEAFF. CDR3 sequence (DNA): TGTGCCAGCCAGCGGCAGGAGGGAACTGAAGCTTTCTTT.

The gene calls are TRBV11-2 and TRBJ2-3; TRBD1 matches 7 bases. The ends lost 3 bases at V and 2 bases at J; junction bases unmatched: 2. This CDR3 has 14 amino acids. Germline V gives CDR1 SGHAT, CDR2 FQNNGV. The CDR3 here is CASSLTGHTDTQYF. The CDR3 nucleotides read TGTGCCAGCAGCTTGACAGGGCACACAGATACGCAGTATTTT.